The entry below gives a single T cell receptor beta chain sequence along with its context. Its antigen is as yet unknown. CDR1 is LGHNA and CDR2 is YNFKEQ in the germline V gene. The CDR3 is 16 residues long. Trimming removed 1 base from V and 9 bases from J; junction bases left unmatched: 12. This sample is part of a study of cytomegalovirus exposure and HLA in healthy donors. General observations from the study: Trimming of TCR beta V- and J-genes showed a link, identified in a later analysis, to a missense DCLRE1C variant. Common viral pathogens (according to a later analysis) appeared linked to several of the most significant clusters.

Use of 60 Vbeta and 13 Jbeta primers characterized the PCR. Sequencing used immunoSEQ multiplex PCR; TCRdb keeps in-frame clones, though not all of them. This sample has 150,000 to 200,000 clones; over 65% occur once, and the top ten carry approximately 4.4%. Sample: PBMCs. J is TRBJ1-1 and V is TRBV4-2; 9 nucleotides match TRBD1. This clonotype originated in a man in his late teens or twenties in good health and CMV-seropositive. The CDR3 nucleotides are TGTGCCAGCAGCCAAGTGGGGGACAGGGTTGGGCAAAAAGCTTTCTTT. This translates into CASSQVGDRVGQKAFF.